This entry features one TCR beta chain sequence. Its antigen is undetermined. These data originate in a study of OX40 agonist ivuxolimab in advanced cancers. Study in general: Anti-PD-1, anti-PD-L1 or anti-CTLA-4 therapy given earlier was allowed, and roughly 40% had some. Partial responses occurred in Three dose-escalation patients, one with hepatocellular carcinoma and two with cutaneous melanoma. The study's findings and limits: Compared with CD4+, CD8+ T cells on average had more expanded clones.

Patients were ruled out by autoimmune disease history or systemic immunosuppression. CDR1 and CDR2 (germline): SEHNR, FQNEAQ (reference sequence). This CDR3 contains 13 residues. Trimming took off 5 bases at V and 2 bases at J, with 6 bases between the two ends. Sequencing was performed with immunoSEQ multiplex PCR; in TCRdb, only in-frame clones are kept and a portion is missing. The sample shows 35,000 to 55,000 clones, about 95% of them seen only once. Material: CD4+ or CD8+ T cells sorted from blood, obtained in a trial of the OX40 agonist ivuxolimab. The source is an adult with an advanced solid tumor such as melanoma, head and neck, liver or kidney cancer. The gene calls are TRBV7-9 and TRBJ2-2, with D hard to call. The CDR3: CASSRANTGELFF. The CDR3, as DNA: TGTGCCAGCAGCCGAGCCAACACCGGGGAGCTGTTTTTT. The variable domain in full, with the rest retrieved from reference TRBV7-9 and TRBJ2-2, is DTGVSQNPRHKITKRGQNVTFRCDPISEHNRLYWYRQTLGQGPEFLTYFQNEAQLEKSRLLSDRFSAERPKGSFSTLEIQRTEQGDSAMYLCASSRANTGELFFGEGSRLTVL.